This entry concerns a single T cell receptor beta chain. The antigen is not known. The data originate from a study of cytomegalovirus exposure and HLA in healthy donors. The study, taken as a whole, reports: Both high specificity and high sensitivity reportedly marked the classifier's diagnosis of cytomegalovirus status. Later findings reportedly placed an Asian-associated ancestry cluster below the 666-donor mean for N-insertions.

PCR involved 60 Vbeta and 13 Jbeta primers. The table came from immunoSEQ multiplex PCR; TCRdb's copy has only in-frame clones and leaves some out. There are about 130,000 clones in the sample; around 83% occur only once, and 3% lies in the top ten. Germline loops: CDR1 SNHLY, CDR2 FYNNEI. This CDR3 contains 15 residues. V lost 3 bases and J lost 4; bases outside the gene matches: 6. The receptor was isolated from a woman between 18 and 29 years old in good health and CMV-seropositive. What was sequenced was PBMCs. The V and J genes are TRBV2 and TRBJ2-7, with TRBD1 matching over 10 bases. The CDR3 region is CASSDVRQGAYEQYF. The CDR3 region has the DNA TGTGCCAGCAGTGACGTGAGACAGGGGGCGTACGAGCAGTACTTC. The whole variable domain, filled in from reference TRBV2 and TRBJ2-7, reads EPEVTQTPSHQVTQMGQEVILRCVPISNHLYFYWYRQILGQKVEFLVSFYNNEISEKSEIFDDQFSVERPDGSNFTLKIRSTKLEDSAMYFCASSDVRQGAYEQYFGPGTRLTVT.